This entry is about one T cell receptor (beta chain). Only a few counts were recorded for this clonotype. Its antigen remains undetermined. The sample holds no much larger clone one base away, and base qualities are not on file. This specimen comes from a study (dated by TCRdb to the mid-2010s). With regard to the full study: The study tested whether tumor-infiltrating Tregs in breast cancer are recruited from blood Tregs or converted in situ from other CD4+ T cell subsets. What the work shows at the level of the full study, not this receptor alone: The greatest overlap of tumor-infiltrating Treg TCR alpha and beta sequences was with tumor naive CD4+ T cells, followed next by blood naive CD4+ T cells. Tumor memory CD4+ T cell TCR gene usage was found to cluster with blood and lymph node memory CD4+ cells and with lymph node naive CD4+ cells. The validation in the larger cohort was limited to a single TCR beta V-J rearrangement instead of whole repertoires.

Full-length TCR variable regions were amplified by 5' RACE PCR using constant-region reverse primers, and then by semi-nested PCR using Nested Universal Primer A. Using the ReliaPrep RNA Cell Miniprep System, total RNA was extracted, and the SMARTer RACE 5'/3' Kit was then used to reverse transcribe the RNA into 5'RACE-ready cDNA. Full-length TCR alpha and beta libraries were barcoded with multiplex adaptors and sequenced on an Illumina MiSeq. The original pipeline was this. For each of nine subset-tissue groups, sequencing data from the five patients were pooled, and the groups were then compared using unsupervised clustering of TCR gene usage. Repertoire similarity was calculated with the Morisita-Horn index, weighting shared sequences by their contribution to each repertoire. The public reads were reanalyzed by TCRdb: fastp trimming at Q25, MiXCR alignment, in-frame beta chains only. Under each unique CDR3 protein, matching rows form one entry showing the most common genes and DNA. TCRdb assigned the V and J calls; the authors' analysis was not used. For this sample the table gives about 62,000 distinct CDR3 sequences, of which just under 30% were detected only once. The biggest ten clones account for approximately 2.2% of the sample.

V is cut by 4 bases and J by 3 bases, and the space between the germline ends is 7 bases. The CDR3 holds 13 amino acids from the cysteine to the phenylalanine. The CDR3 DNA has 39 bases and is translated from base 1. CDR1 and CDR2, looked up from the germline V gene, are MNHNS and SASEGT. To purify naive CD4+ T cells, the Miltenyi Naive CD4+ T Cell Isolation kit was used, and CD25 microbeads served to deplete Tregs. Tregs, naive and memory CD4+ T cells from tumor, blood and ipsilateral draining lymph nodes of 5 or 6 breast cancer patients underwent full-length TCR alpha and beta sequencing. Tumor tissue and lymph nodes obtained by ipsilateral axillary dissection were perfused with PBS, cut into small pieces and digested using collagenase I and hyaluronidase. Sorted cell populations were confirmed by FACS to exceed 90% purity.

This receptor chain uses TRBV6-1 and TRBJ1-3; confidence is insufficient to name the D gene. Material: tumor-infiltrating naive CD4+ T cells sorted from the breast tumor. The cell subset or site label corresponds to: naive CD4+ T cells, CD4+CD45RA+CD25-. This TCR was recovered from a female donor with breast cancer. The nucleotide sequence reads TGTGCCAGCAGTGGTCAAAGTGGAAACACCATATATTTT. Its protein product is CASSGQSGNTIYF.